The 4 T cell receptor beta chains below come from one sample, sequenced in a study of blood T cell repertoires in COVID-19. The table came from immunoSEQ multiplex PCR; TCRdb's copy has only in-frame clones and leaves some out. The sample comprises 250,000 to 300,000 clones, 80% to 90% of which are singletons, and more than 8.5% rests with the top ten. Sequencing input: peripheral blood. These receptors were taken from a woman in her 70s with COVID-19, enrolled during active disease.

Worth noting for this clone: This same CDR3 is encoded by further DNA sequences in the sample. This chain connects TRBV28 to TRBJ1-1, with D possibly TRBD1 on 6 matching bases. Germline CDR1 and CDR2: MDHEN and SYDVKM. V lost 4 bases, J lost 4 bases, and 13 bases lay in between. CDR3 size: 14 residues. Here the CDR3 DNA reads TGTGCCAGCAGTTCCGCAGGGGCCGGCACTGAAGCTTTCTTT. Protein product: CASSSAGAGTEAFF.

The chain combines TRBV6-5 with TRBJ1-4, with D unclear. Deletions cut 2 bases from V and 8 bases from J, with 9 bases between. This CDR3 comprises 13 residues. Germline CDR1 and CDR2: MNHEY and SVGAGI. CDR3 residues: CASSYAGWEKLFF. The CDR3 DNA is TGTGCCAGCAGTTACGCGGGGTGGGAAAAACTGTTTTTT.

V is TRBV9 and J is TRBJ2-3; TRBD2 is a possible D gene (6 bases). CDR1 is SGDLS, CDR2 YYNGEE, per germline. Deletions cut 0 bases from V and 4 bases from J, with 9 bases between. CDR3 size: 14 residues. The CDR3 here is CASSVEPSADTQYF. The CDR3 DNA follows: TGTGCCAGCAGCGTAGAGCCTAGCGCAGATACGCAGTATTTT.

CDR3 in DNA: TGTGCCAGCAGCCAAGATGGAGGGGGCGGCAATCAGCCCCAGCATTTT. Translating it yields CASSQDGGGGNQPQHF. This sequence joins TRBV3-1 (or the pseudogene TRBV3-2) and TRBJ1-5, with 7 nucleotides matching TRBD1. Germline V gene data show CDR1 as LGHDT and CDR2 as YNNKEL (reference sequence). CDR3 length equals 16 residues. The V gene end was trimmed by 0 bases and the J gene end by 2 bases; junction bases not matched to a gene: 4.